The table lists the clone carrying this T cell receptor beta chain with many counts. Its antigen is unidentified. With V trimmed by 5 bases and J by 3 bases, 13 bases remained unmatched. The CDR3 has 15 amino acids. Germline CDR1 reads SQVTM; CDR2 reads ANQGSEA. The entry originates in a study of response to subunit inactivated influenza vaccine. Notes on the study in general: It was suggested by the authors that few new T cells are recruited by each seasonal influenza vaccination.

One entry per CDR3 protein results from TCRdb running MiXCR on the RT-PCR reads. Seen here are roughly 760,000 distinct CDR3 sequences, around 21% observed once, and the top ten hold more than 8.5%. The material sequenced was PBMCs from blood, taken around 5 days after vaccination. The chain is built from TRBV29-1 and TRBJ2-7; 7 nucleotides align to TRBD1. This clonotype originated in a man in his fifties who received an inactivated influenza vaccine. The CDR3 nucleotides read TGCAGCGTTATTTCCCCGACAGGGAACCACTACGAGCAGTACTTC. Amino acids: CSVISPTGNHYEQYF.